This T cell receptor beta chain was identified in a study of cytomegalovirus exposure and HLA in healthy donors. Study context: Genotyping of about 400 donors showed that around 81% belonged to the Caucasian-associated ancestry cluster.

With 60 Vbeta and 13 Jbeta primers, the PCR was carried out. Sequencing was performed with immunoSEQ multiplex PCR; in TCRdb, only in-frame clones are kept and a portion is missing. The data hold around 200,000 clones, with roughly 80% observed a single time. Everyone who donated was a healthy bone marrow donor. Donors counted as nominally healthy when sampled, yet unrecorded immune exposures were likely. CDR3 length equals 16 residues. Germline V gene sequence: CDR1 MDHEN, CDR2 SYDVKM. Between the trimmed V and J ends, which lost 3 bases and 7 bases, there was a span of 19 bases. The specimen sequenced was PBMCs. The J gene is TRBJ2-1, the V gene TRBV28, with D possibly TRBD1 on 5 matching bases. This sequence originates from a girl between 10 and 17 years old in good health and CMV-seronegative. CDR3 protein: CASSLVGDGIGNEQFF. CDR3 in DNA: TGTGCCAGCAGTTTGGTAGGGGATGGTATAGGAAATGAGCAGTTCTTC.